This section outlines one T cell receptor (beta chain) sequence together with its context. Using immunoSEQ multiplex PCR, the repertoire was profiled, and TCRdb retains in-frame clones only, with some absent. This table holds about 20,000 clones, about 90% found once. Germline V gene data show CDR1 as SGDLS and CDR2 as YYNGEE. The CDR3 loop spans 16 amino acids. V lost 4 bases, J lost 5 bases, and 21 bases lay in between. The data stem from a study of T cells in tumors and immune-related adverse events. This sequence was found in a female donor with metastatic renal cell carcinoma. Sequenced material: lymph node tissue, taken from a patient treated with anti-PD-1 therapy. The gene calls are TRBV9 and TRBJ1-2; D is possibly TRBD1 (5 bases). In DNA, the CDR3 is TGTGCCAGCAGCCCCCAGAGTACGGGGCCCCAATATGGCTACACCTTC. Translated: CASSPQSTGPQYGYTF.